A selection of T cell receptor beta chains follows, all from one sample in a study of blood T cell repertoires in COVID-19. Here immunoSEQ multiplex PCR was the method, and the copy in TCRdb shows in-frame clones only, minus some. This table holds about 310,000 clones, 90% found once. The sequencing sample was made of PBMCs or T cells enriched from blood (not recorded which). The receptors derive from a young woman with acute COVID-19. CDR3s include the opening cysteine and the closing phenylalanine or tryptophan. Fields, in order: clone size, J gene, D gene, V gene, CDR3 DNA, CDR3 protein. The D gene is left open where the match is weak. The size field is filled for only some rows; it gives once, few, many or a size class.

clone_size: -; j_call: TRBJ2-1; d_call: TRBD1; v_call: TRBV7-9; cdr3_nt: TGTGCCAGCAGCTTGACAGGGTTGAGCTCCTACAATGAGCAGTTCTTC; cdr3_aa: CASSLTGLSSYNEQFF
clone_size: -; j_call: TRBJ2-5; d_call: -; v_call: TRBV9; cdr3_nt: TGTGCCAGCAGCGTAGGCGGCGCGGTTATGGCCCAGTACTTC; cdr3_aa: CASSVGGAVMAQYF
clone_size: -; j_call: TRBJ2-1; d_call: TRBD1; v_call: TRBV12-5; cdr3_nt: TGTGCTAGTGGTTTGGTACTTACGGGACAGGGTCTAAATGAGCAGTTCTTC; cdr3_aa: CASGLVLTGQGLNEQFF
clone_size: -; j_call: TRBJ1-4; d_call: -; v_call: TRBV29-1; cdr3_nt: TGCAGCGTCTCAGTGCGGTCAACTAATGAAAAACTGTTTTTT; cdr3_aa: CSVSVRSTNEKLFF
clone_size: few; j_call: TRBJ2-1; d_call: TRBD2; v_call: TRBV18; cdr3_nt: TGTGCCAGCTCCCCTGGTAGGCTAGCGGGAGAAAGTGAGCAGTTCTTC; cdr3_aa: CASSPGRLAGESEQFF
clone_size: -; j_call: TRBJ1-1; d_call: TRBD1; v_call: TRBV7-2; cdr3_nt: TGTGCCAGCAGCGGACGACAGGGATCAGAAGCTTTCTTT; cdr3_aa: CASSGRQGSEAFF
clone_size: once; j_call: TRBJ1-5; d_call: TRBD1; v_call: TRBV18; cdr3_nt: TGTGCCAGCTCACCAGGGGGACAGAATAGCAATCAGCCCCAGCATTTT; cdr3_aa: CASSPGGQNSNQPQHF
clone_size: -; j_call: TRBJ1-1; d_call: TRBD1; v_call: TRBV19; cdr3_nt: TGTGCCAGCCGGACAGGGAGAAACACTGAAGCTTTCTTT; cdr3_aa: CASRTGRNTEAFF
clone_size: -; j_call: TRBJ2-1; d_call: -; v_call: TRBV5-4; cdr3_nt: TGTGCCAGCAGCTTGGACCTCCTGGCCAATGAGCAGTTCTTC; cdr3_aa: CASSLDLLANEQFF
clone_size: -; j_call: TRBJ1-1; d_call: TRBD1; v_call: TRBV7-4; cdr3_nt: TGTGCCAGCAGCTTCTTCCGCCGGGACAGGTTGAACACTGAAGCTTTCTTT; cdr3_aa: CASSFFRRDRLNTEAFF
clone_size: -; j_call: TRBJ2-2; d_call: TRBD2; v_call: TRBV7-3; cdr3_nt: TGTGCCAGCAGCATGCTTGGACTAGCGGGAGGGTCCGGGGAGCTGTTTTTT; cdr3_aa: CASSMLGLAGGSGELFF
clone_size: once; j_call: TRBJ2-7; d_call: TRBD2; v_call: TRBV19; cdr3_nt: TGTGCCAGTAGTAGAGGACTAGCGGGCTCCTACGAGCAGTACTTC; cdr3_aa: CASSRGLAGSYEQYF
clone_size: -; j_call: TRBJ1-2; d_call: -; v_call: TRBV15; cdr3_nt: TGTGCCACCAGCAGAGATCGGCAGGCCCTCTATGGCTACACCTTC; cdr3_aa: CATSRDRQALYGYTF
clone_size: -; j_call: TRBJ1-1; d_call: -; v_call: TRBV6-5; cdr3_nt: TGTGCCAGCAGCTACACAGAAAACACTGAAGCTTTCTTT; cdr3_aa: CASSYTENTEAFF
clone_size: -; j_call: TRBJ1-1; d_call: TRBD1; v_call: TRBV6-1; cdr3_nt: TGTGCCAGCAGTGAGCTGACAGGGTTGAACACTGAAGCTTTCTTT; cdr3_aa: CASSELTGLNTEAFF
clone_size: -; j_call: TRBJ2-1; d_call: -; v_call: TRBV10-3; cdr3_nt: TGTGCCATCAGCCTTACTGCGACAGGACCCCACAATGAGCAGTTCTTC; cdr3_aa: CAISLTATGPHNEQFF
clone_size: once; j_call: TRBJ2-4; d_call: TRBD2; v_call: TRBV6-8; cdr3_nt: TGTGCCAGCAGTTACGGAGAACTAGCGGGACGTGGAGACTTAGCCAAAAACATTCAGTACTTC; cdr3_aa: CASSYGELAGRGDLAKNIQYF
clone_size: -; j_call: TRBJ1-2; d_call: TRBD1; v_call: TRBV7-9; cdr3_nt: TGTGCCAGCAGCCTTCCCCGGACAGGGCTCGAAGGGTATGGCTACACCTTC; cdr3_aa: CASSLPRTGLEGYGYTF
clone_size: -; j_call: TRBJ2-7; d_call: -; v_call: TRBV11-2; cdr3_nt: TGTGCCAGCAGCCCTCCAAGGTCGCGGATGGGGCAGTACTTC; cdr3_aa: CASSPPRSRMGQYF
clone_size: -; j_call: TRBJ1-2; d_call: -; v_call: TRBV27; cdr3_nt: TGTGCCAGCAGTTATTCAGGGGCCGTAGGGGGCTACACCTTC; cdr3_aa: CASSYSGAVGGYTF
clone_size: -; j_call: TRBJ1-5; d_call: -; v_call: TRBV29-1; cdr3_nt: TGCAGCGTTGCCGGGACCCCAGGGACACCCCAGCATTTT; cdr3_aa: CSVAGTPGTPQHF
clone_size: once; j_call: TRBJ2-1; d_call: TRBD2; v_call: TRBV6-2/TRBV6-3; cdr3_nt: TGTGCCAGCAGTCCGCTAGCGGGAACTAAATCAAATGAGCAGTTCTTC; cdr3_aa: CASSPLAGTKSNEQFF
clone_size: -; j_call: TRBJ2-2; d_call: TRBD1; v_call: TRBV7-3; cdr3_nt: TGTGCCAGCAGCTCTCTGACAGGGTCCGGGGAGCTGTTTTTT; cdr3_aa: CASSSLTGSGELFF
clone_size: -; j_call: TRBJ1-2; d_call: -; v_call: TRBV28; cdr3_nt: TGTGCCAGCAGTCCCCCCGGGGCCGGGAGTGGCTACACCTTC; cdr3_aa: CASSPPGAGSGYTF
clone_size: -; j_call: TRBJ1-6; d_call: -; v_call: TRBV3-1/TRBV3-2; cdr3_nt: TGTGCCAGCAGCCAAGGCGGTTCACCCCTCCACTTT; cdr3_aa: CASSQGGSPLHF
clone_size: -; j_call: TRBJ1-5; d_call: -; v_call: TRBV19; cdr3_nt: TGTGCCAGTAGTATAAAAGGGAGTTGGGGTAATCAGCCCCAGCATTTT; cdr3_aa: CASSIKGSWGNQPQHF
clone_size: -; j_call: TRBJ1-6; d_call: -; v_call: TRBV28; cdr3_nt: TGTGCCAGCAGTTTGGCCCTTGGCTATTCACCCCTCCACTTT; cdr3_aa: CASSLALGYSPLHF
clone_size: -; j_call: TRBJ2-3; d_call: TRBD2; v_call: TRBV28; cdr3_nt: TGTGCCAGCAGTTTGGCTAGCGGGTTCCCAGATACGCAGTATTTT; cdr3_aa: CASSLASGFPDTQYF
clone_size: -; j_call: TRBJ2-7; d_call: TRBD1; v_call: TRBV3-1/TRBV3-2; cdr3_nt: TGTGCCAGCAGCCCCCGGGACAGGGGGGGCGAGCAGTACTTC; cdr3_aa: CASSPRDRGGEQYF
clone_size: -; j_call: TRBJ1-6; d_call: -; v_call: TRBV27; cdr3_nt: TGTGCCAGCAGACCCAGACAGCTACCTAGCTCCTATAATTCACCCCTCCACTTT; cdr3_aa: CASRPRQLPSSYNSPLHF
clone_size: -; j_call: TRBJ1-2; d_call: -; v_call: TRBV24-1; cdr3_nt: TGTGCCACCAGTGTCAAGTCGGGGGATAAGAATGGCTACACCTTC; cdr3_aa: CATSVKSGDKNGYTF
clone_size: -; j_call: TRBJ1-5; d_call: -; v_call: TRBV28; cdr3_nt: TGTGCCAGCAGCCAGGACAGAAACAATCAGCCCCAGCATTTT; cdr3_aa: CASSQDRNNQPQHF
clone_size: -; j_call: TRBJ1-6; d_call: TRBD1; v_call: TRBV28; cdr3_nt: TGTGCCAGCCGGACAGGGGAGGGTAATTCACCCCTCCACTTT; cdr3_aa: CASRTGEGNSPLHF
clone_size: -; j_call: TRBJ1-2; d_call: TRBD1; v_call: TRBV5-1; cdr3_nt: TGCGCCAGCAGCACGGGACAGGCTGGGCACTATGGCTACACCTTC; cdr3_aa: CASSTGQAGHYGYTF
clone_size: -; j_call: TRBJ2-4; d_call: TRBD2; v_call: TRBV6-4; cdr3_nt: TGTGCCAGCAGTGAGGGGGCTAGCGGGGGAGACATTCAGTACTTC; cdr3_aa: CASSEGASGGDIQYF
clone_size: -; j_call: TRBJ1-1; d_call: TRBD1; v_call: TRBV5-6; cdr3_nt: TGTGCCAGCAGCTTGGTGGACAGGGAGAACACTGAAGCTTTCTTT; cdr3_aa: CASSLVDRENTEAFF
clone_size: -; j_call: TRBJ1-2; d_call: -; v_call: TRBV27; cdr3_nt: TGTGCCAGTAGCTCAGGGTCTTCCTCCTATGGCTACACCTTC; cdr3_aa: CASSSGSSSYGYTF
clone_size: -; j_call: TRBJ1-1; d_call: -; v_call: TRBV19; cdr3_nt: TGTGCCAGTATAGACAGCAGCATGAACACTGAAGCTTTCTTT; cdr3_aa: CASIDSSMNTEAFF
clone_size: -; j_call: TRBJ1-2; d_call: -; v_call: TRBV19; cdr3_nt: TGTGCCAGCAAGAGGGAGGGGAGTAGCTACACCTTC; cdr3_aa: CASKREGSSYTF
clone_size: -; j_call: TRBJ2-1; d_call: -; v_call: TRBV18; cdr3_nt: TGTGCCAGCTCACCGCCCACTAGTTCCAATGAGCAGTTCTTC; cdr3_aa: CASSPPTSSNEQFF
clone_size: -; j_call: TRBJ1-2; d_call: -; v_call: TRBV10-3; cdr3_nt: TGTGCCATCCGACAGGAATTTGAGGGCTACACCTTC; cdr3_aa: CAIRQEFEGYTF
clone_size: once; j_call: TRBJ2-3; d_call: -; v_call: TRBV28; cdr3_nt: TGTGCCAGCAGACCCGGGACAAGATTCACAGATACGCAGTATTTT; cdr3_aa: CASRPGTRFTDTQYF
clone_size: -; j_call: TRBJ1-2; d_call: -; v_call: TRBV2; cdr3_nt: TGTGCCAGGCCTATACGCAGTCAGGGAGGCTACACCTTC; cdr3_aa: CARPIRSQGGYTF
clone_size: -; j_call: TRBJ1-2; d_call: TRBD1; v_call: TRBV2; cdr3_nt: TGTGCCAGCAGCCTCGGACAGGGTGGTAACTATGGCTACACCTTC; cdr3_aa: CASSLGQGGNYGYTF
clone_size: -; j_call: TRBJ1-1; d_call: -; v_call: TRBV2; cdr3_nt: TGTGCCAGCAGGGTAGACTCAGCCCGCCCTGAAGCTTTCTTT; cdr3_aa: CASRVDSARPEAFF
clone_size: -; j_call: TRBJ2-1; d_call: TRBD2; v_call: TRBV29-1; cdr3_nt: TGCAGCGTTATCGGGGGAGGGCACGATGAGCAGTTCTTC; cdr3_aa: CSVIGGGHDEQFF
clone_size: -; j_call: TRBJ2-7; d_call: TRBD2; v_call: TRBV9; cdr3_nt: TGTGCCAGCAGCGTCACTAGCGTCCACGAGCAGTACTTC; cdr3_aa: CASSVTSVHEQYF
clone_size: -; j_call: TRBJ2-1; d_call: TRBD1; v_call: TRBV5-3; cdr3_nt: TGTGCCAGAAGCCGCCCCCCGGACAGGGCAAAGTTCTTC; cdr3_aa: CARSRPPDRAKFF
clone_size: -; j_call: TRBJ2-1; d_call: TRBD2; v_call: TRBV10-3; cdr3_nt: TGTGCCATCAGTGAGGGACTAGCGGGAATCAGTGAGCAGTTCTTC; cdr3_aa: CAISEGLAGISEQFF
clone_size: once; j_call: TRBJ2-2; d_call: -; v_call: TRBV11-3; cdr3_nt: TGTGCCTCCTCGGGGCAGGGGACCACCGGGGAGCTGTTTTTT; cdr3_aa: CASSGQGTTGELFF
clone_size: few; j_call: TRBJ1-6; d_call: -; v_call: TRBV7-2; cdr3_nt: TGTGCCAGCAGCTTTGACCCGGTGAGGAATTCACCCCTCCACTTT; cdr3_aa: CASSFDPVRNSPLHF
clone_size: -; j_call: TRBJ1-5; d_call: TRBD1; v_call: TRBV19; cdr3_nt: TGTGCCAGTAGTTTCCGGGACAGGGAAAGTCAGCCCCAGCATTTT; cdr3_aa: CASSFRDRESQPQHF
clone_size: -; j_call: TRBJ2-7; d_call: -; v_call: TRBV10-3; cdr3_nt: TGTGCCATCAGTGATTCACAGGCGAGCTCCTACGAGCAGTACTTC; cdr3_aa: CAISDSQASSYEQYF
clone_size: once; j_call: TRBJ2-1; d_call: -; v_call: TRBV7-3; cdr3_nt: TGTGCCAGCAGCTTAAGCCCGAGCTCCTACAATGAGCAGTTCTTC; cdr3_aa: CASSLSPSSYNEQFF
clone_size: -; j_call: TRBJ2-3; d_call: -; v_call: TRBV5-1; cdr3_nt: TGCGCCAGCAGCTCTGGAGGGGGCACAGATACGCAGTATTTT; cdr3_aa: CASSSGGGTDTQYF
clone_size: -; j_call: TRBJ2-5; d_call: -; v_call: TRBV14; cdr3_nt: TGTGCCAGCAGCCACGGTATAATCGGGGGAGAGACCCAGTACTTC; cdr3_aa: CASSHGIIGGETQYF